This T cell receptor (beta chain) came from a study of blood T cell repertoires in COVID-19 (dated by TCRdb to the early 2020s). Regarding the complete study: Collaborator samples came from the United States, Italy and Spain and covered acute and convalescent phases of COVID-19. Deeply sampled blood TCRbeta repertoires from subjects exposed to, actively infected with, or recovered from COVID-19 were included in the dataset. The repertoires were made available in a free public database intended to serve as a resource for research on the immune response to SARS-CoV-2. Samples came from the ongoing ImmuneRACE study (first 160 participants) plus 1,254 subjects from 6 global collaborators. Where available, HLA class I and class II types were obtained from metadata supplied by the sample provider rather than from assay-based typing. The prospective study material was composed of cDNA or gDNA derived from T cells, B-cell-depleted T cells, or PBMCs. Sample metadata almost always included a de-identified subject ID, COVID-19 status, age in years and sex.

In Seattle, one collaborating source enrolled patients while the infection was active and tracked those patients longitudinally over the course of disease. Whole blood was collected in K2EDTA tubes by collaborating institutions according to the institutions' own protocols. For TCRbeta analysis, collaborators shipped samples in one of three forms: frozen whole blood, isolated PBMCs, or DNA extracted from either of those sample types. The research as a whole found: Clinical and demographic metadata were provided uncurated, with the amount varying by source and participant.

CDR1 and CDR2 are read off the germline V gene as SGHTS and YDEGEE. The CDR3 has 15 amino acids, counting the end cysteine and phenylalanine. The read is trimmed to its CDR3 DNA, 45 bases read in frame from base 1. V is cut by 4 bases and J by 2 bases, and the space between the germline ends is 14 bases. TCRbeta CDR3 regions were amplified from genomic DNA using the immunoSEQ Assay, a bias-controlled multiplex PCR. The study's own analysis went as follows. Within the assay, amplification of reference gene primers was used to estimate how many nucleated cells each sample contained. To quantify the absolute abundance of each unique TCRbeta CDR3 rearrangement, sequence reads were collapsed and filtered. For each sample, productive Simpson clonality was calculated as the square root of Simpson's diversity index across productive rearrangements. TCRdb's version of the immuneACCESS table is confined to in-frame rearrangements and falls short of the full clone set. An unresolved V gene accounts for under half of the shortfall where checked; the remainder is of unknown origin. That table supplies the V and J calls and clone size; D and trimming were determined from the DNA. This sample holds hundreds of thousands of clones; 85% to 90% were observed only once. Of the sample, 7.3% is held by the ten largest clones.

Concerning this clone itself: It lacks a known antigen. Within one base of it there is no much larger clone, and no base qualities were kept.

This receptor was obtained from a woman aged 70-85 years with COVID-19, enrolled during active disease. The chain uses TRBV5-8 and TRBJ2-3; the D segment cannot be called with confidence. The sequencing sample was made of peripheral blood. The DNA is TGTGCCAGCAGCCCTACCGGGTCCTCCACAGATACGCAGTATTTT. This gives the protein CASSPTGSSTDTQYF.